The sequence of this TCR beta chain was determined in a study of a mutant IDH1 vaccine in newly diagnosed glioma. Background on the study: Each patient was administered eight vaccinations, scheduled in weeks 1, 3, 5, 7, 11, 15, 19 and 23. Former treatment meant radiotherapy, temozolomide, or both; the majority had gotten both. The sex distribution of treated patients was approximately 62% male and 37.5% female, with a mean age of roughly 40 years.

This clone occurred once. Its antigen is currently unknown. Time point reported: week 23, last vaccination. Vaccination used 300 ug of mutant IDH1 20-mer peptide per dose, with topical imiquimod. Study-wide results and caveats: Vaccination elicited immune responses in 93.3% of patients.

Sequencing was performed with immunoSEQ multiplex PCR; in TCRdb, only in-frame clones are kept and a portion is missing. Altogether 60,000 to 85,000 clones are present, approximately 85% being singletons, with the ten largest covering 0.77%. CDR1 is SGHRS and CDR2 is YFSETQ in the germline V gene. V shed 0 bases and J shed 2 bases, with 17 bases lying between them. This CDR3 comprises 18 residues. The input for sequencing was PBMCs, taken from a glioma patient whose treatment included an IDH1 peptide vaccine. The chain couples TRBV5-1 to TRBJ2-2; tentative D call: TRBD2 (6 bases). The clonotype comes from a woman between 45 and 60 years old with glioma. The CDR3 is CASSLVPTGSPNTGELFF. The CDR3 nucleotides read TGCGCCAGCAGCTTGGTCCCGACCGGGAGCCCTAACACCGGGGAGCTGTTTTTT.